This T cell receptor beta chain was sequenced in a study of cytomegalovirus exposure and HLA in healthy donors. The study, taken as a whole, reports: TCR beta sequences reportedly predicted most subjects' HLA-A and HLA-B alleles accurately. CMV serostatus was the only recorded immune exposure for donors. Looking again later, the authors saw that most CMV-associated TCR beta chains seemed HLA-restricted.

PCR employed 60 Vbeta and 13 Jbeta primers. This table comes from immunoSEQ multiplex PCR, and its TCRdb copy is limited to in-frame clones, with some not included. This listing includes about 58,000 clones. With respect to this clone: What it binds is not known.

This TCR was recovered from a male donor in good health and CMV-seronegative. Source material: PBMCs.

The CDR3 bases are TGTGCCAGCAGCTTAGCGGGGGGGCGGAGAGAGACCCAGTACTTC. Protein product: CASSLAGGRRETQYF. V is TRBV7-2 and J is TRBJ2-5; a possible D gene is TRBD2 (7 bases). Germline V lookup: CDR1 SGHTA, CDR2 FQGNSA. The CDR3 length is 15 residues. V was shortened by 0 bases and J by 4 bases, with 12 bases between the two germline ends. Filled out from reference TRBV7-2 and TRBJ2-5, the complete variable domain reads GAGVSQSPSNKVTEKGKDVELRCDPISGHTALYWYRQSLGQGLEFLIYFQGNSAPDKSGLPSDRFSAERTGGSVSTLTIQRTQQEDSAVYLCASSLAGGRRETQYFGPGTRLLVL.